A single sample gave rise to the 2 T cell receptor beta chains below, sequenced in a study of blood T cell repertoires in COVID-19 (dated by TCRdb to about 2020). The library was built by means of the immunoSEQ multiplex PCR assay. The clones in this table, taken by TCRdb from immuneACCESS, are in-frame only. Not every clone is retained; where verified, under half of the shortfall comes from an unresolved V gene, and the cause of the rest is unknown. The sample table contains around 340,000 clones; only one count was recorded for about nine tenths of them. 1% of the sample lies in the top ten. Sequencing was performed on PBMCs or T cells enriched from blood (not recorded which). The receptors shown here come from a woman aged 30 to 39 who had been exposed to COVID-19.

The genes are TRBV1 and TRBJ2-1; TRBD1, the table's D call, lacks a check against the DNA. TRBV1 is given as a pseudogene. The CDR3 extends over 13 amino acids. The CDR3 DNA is TGCACCAGCAGCCAAGGACAGTACAATGAGCAGTTCTTC. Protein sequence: CTSSQGQYNEQFF.

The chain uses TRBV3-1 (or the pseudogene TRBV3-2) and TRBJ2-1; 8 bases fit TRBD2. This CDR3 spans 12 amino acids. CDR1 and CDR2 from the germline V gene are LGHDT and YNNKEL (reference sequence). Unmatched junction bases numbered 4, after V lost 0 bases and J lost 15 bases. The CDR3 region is CASSQEGAGGFF. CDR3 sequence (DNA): TGTGCCAGCAGCCAAGAAGGGGCGGGAGGGTTCTTC.